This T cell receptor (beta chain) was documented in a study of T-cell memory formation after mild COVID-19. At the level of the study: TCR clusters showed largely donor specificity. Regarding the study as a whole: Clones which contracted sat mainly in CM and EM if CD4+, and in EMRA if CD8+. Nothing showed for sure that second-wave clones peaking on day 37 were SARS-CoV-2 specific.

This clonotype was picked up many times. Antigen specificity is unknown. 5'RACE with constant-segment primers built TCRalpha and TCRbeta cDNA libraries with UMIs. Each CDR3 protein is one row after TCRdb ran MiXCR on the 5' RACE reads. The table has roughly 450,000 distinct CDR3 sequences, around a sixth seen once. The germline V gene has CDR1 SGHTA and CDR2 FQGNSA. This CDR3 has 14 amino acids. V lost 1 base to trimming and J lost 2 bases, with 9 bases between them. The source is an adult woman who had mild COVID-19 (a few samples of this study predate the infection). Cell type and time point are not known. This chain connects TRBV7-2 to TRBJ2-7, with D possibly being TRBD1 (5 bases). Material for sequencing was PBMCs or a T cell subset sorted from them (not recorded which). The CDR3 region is CASSLGGSPYEQYF. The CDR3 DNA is TGTGCCAGCAGCTTAGGGGGCAGTCCCTACGAGCAGTACTTC.